This entry lists 22 T cell receptor beta chains sequenced from one sample in a study of shared T cell receptors in the human thymus. Sequencing was performed with immunoSEQ multiplex PCR; in TCRdb, only in-frame clones are kept and a portion is missing. This table has 500,000 to 750,000 clones, 85% to 90% appearing once. These records were also assigned to another study, of human thymus T cells.

What was sequenced was thymocytes. These TCRs come from a boy under two years old with a congenital heart defect.

The V call is TRBV6-1, the J call TRBJ2-1, with no clear D. CDR1 and CDR2 (germline): MNHNS, SASEGT. The ends were cut back, 2 bases at V and 3 bases at J, with 8 bases in the middle. The CDR3 has 14 residues. The CDR3 DNA is TGTGCCAGCAGTGAAATTATCAGCTACAATGAGCAGTTCTTC. This gives the protein CASSEIISYNEQFF.

The chain links TRBV30 to TRBJ2-7; the match to TRBD2 covers 7 bases. The ends lost 3 bases at V and 3 bases at J; junction bases unmatched: 14. This CDR3 spans 16 amino acids. CDR1 is GTSNPN and CDR2 is SVGIG in the germline V gene (reference sequence). CDR3 sequence: CAWRPPFVGGRYEQYF. The DNA for the CDR3 is TGTGCCTGGAGACCCCCCTTCGTGGGAGGGCGCTACGAGCAGTACTTC. Full variable domain (rest looked up from reference TRBV30 and TRBJ2-7): SQTIHQWPATLVQPVGSPLSLECTVEGTSNPNLYWYRQAAGRGLQLLFYSVGIGQISSEVPQNLSASRPQDRQFILSSKKLLLSDSGFYLCAWRPPFVGGRYEQYFGPGTRLTVT.

This sequence joins TRBV28 and TRBJ2-2, with 12 bases matching TRBD2. The germline CDR1 and CDR2 sequences are MDHEN and SYDVKM. This CDR3 contains 16 residues. The V gene end was trimmed by 6 bases and the J gene end by 6 bases; junction bases not matched to a gene: 8. The DNA of the CDR3 is TGTGCCAGCAGCCTCACTAGCGGGAGGCGTCCCGGGGAGCTGTTTTTT. This translates into CASSLTSGRRPGELFF. Full variable domain (rest looked up from reference TRBV28 and TRBJ2-2): DVKVTQSSRYLVKRTGEKVFLECVQDMDHENMFWYRQDPGLGLRLIYFSYDVKMKEKGDIPEGYSVSREKKERFSLILESASTNQTSMYLCASSLTSGRRPGELFFGEGSRLTVL.

This clone was seen more than once but under ten times. The chain has TRBV28 and TRBJ1-5, with a possible D match to TRBD1 (6 bases). Trimming removed 6 bases at V and 1 base at J, with 16 bases between. CDR1 is MDHEN and CDR2 is SYDVKM in the germline V gene. The CDR3 is 16 amino acids. The CDR3 is CASSALGHHSNQPQHF. The DNA for the CDR3 is TGTGCCAGCAGCGCCCTGGGACACCACAGCAATCAGCCCCAGCATTTT.

This chain joins TRBV7-2 and TRBJ1-2; D remains unclear. The germline V gene has CDR1 SGHTA and CDR2 FQGNSA. Trimming cost V 5 bases and J 1 base, with 17 bases left between them. CDR3 length equals 16 residues. The CDR3 DNA sequence: TGTGCCAGCAGCCAGCTAACAGCCGCCGGTAACTATGGCTACACCTTC. Translated: CASSQLTAAGNYGYTF. The full variable domain, in which reference TRBV7-2 and TRBJ1-2 provide the parts outside the CDR3, is GAGVSQSPSNKVTEKGKDVELRCDPISGHTALYWYRQSLGQGLEFLIYFQGNSAPDKSGLPSDRFSAERTGGSVSTLTIQRTQQEDSAVYLCASSQLTAAGNYGYTFGSGTRLTVV.

The chain has TRBV30 and TRBJ1-5, with unresolved D. The V end was cut by 1 base, the J end by 9 bases, with 16 bases between. CDR3 length equals 14 residues. The germline CDR1 and CDR2 sequences are GTSNPN and SVGIG (reference sequence). The DNA for the CDR3 is TGTGCCTGGAGTGCTAGCCCATCTTGGTGGCCCCAGCATTTT. Amino acid sequence: CAWSASPSWWPQHF.

V gene TRBV4-3 combines with J gene TRBJ2-2, with 8 bases that match TRBD1. V shed 0 bases, J shed 9 bases, and the junction held 21 bases outside the gene matches. The CDR3 is 20 amino acids. Per the germline V gene, CDR1 is LGHNA and CDR2 is YSLEER. This CDR3 reads CASSQDRGIYGQGLPRELFF. For the CDR3, the DNA is TGCGCCAGCAGCCAAGATAGGGGAATTTACGGACAGGGACTTCCGAGGGAGCTGTTTTTT.

The V and J genes are TRBV6-5 and TRBJ1-1, with D possibly being TRBD1 (6 bases). Trimming removed 5 bases from V and 9 bases from J, with 13 bases in between. This CDR3 spans 12 amino acids. Germline-derived CDR1 and CDR2 are MNHEY and SVGAGI. This CDR3 reads CASSDGGRKAFF. In DNA form, the CDR3 reads TGTGCCAGCAGTGATGGGGGCAGGAAAGCTTTCTTT.

The rearrangement uses TRBV15 and TRBJ2-3, with TRBD1 matching 9 bases. J gave up 3 bases and V 0 bases, and 13 bases lay outside the gene matches. The CDR3 extends over 19 amino acids. In germline, CDR1 is LNHNV, CDR2 YYDKDF (reference sequence). The DNA of the CDR3 is TGTGCCACCAGCAGAGATACGGAGCCCGGGACAGGGAGGACAGATACGCAGTATTTT. Translated: CATSRDTEPGTGRTDTQYF.

In its sample, this clone was seen once. CDR3 DNA: TGTGCCAGCAGTGGGGGACAGGGGAAATCCTACGAGCAGTACTTC. Amino acid sequence: CASSGGQGKSYEQYF. The chain uses TRBV6-1 and TRBJ2-7; 10 bases are shared with TRBD1. The V segment lost 4 bases and the J segment 1 base; nucleotides outside the gene matches: 4. The CDR3 is made up of 15 amino acids. From germline, CDR1 is MNHNS and CDR2 SASEGT.

The chain combines TRBV29-1 with TRBJ2-3; TRBD2 matches at 11 bases. CDR1 and CDR2 (germline): SQVTM, ANQGSEA. This CDR3 has 14 residues. Trimming cost V 6 bases and J 1 base; bases outside gene matches: 3. The CDR3 region is CSVPGLAGTDTQYF. CDR3 nucleotide sequence: TGCAGCGTCCCGGGACTAGCGGGCACAGATACGCAGTATTTT.

The gene calls are TRBV5-4 and TRBJ2-7, with TRBD2 matching over 7 bases. J was trimmed by 1 base and V by 0 bases; bases with no gene match: 10. Germline assignment: CDR1 SGHNT and CDR2 YYREEE (reference sequence). The CDR3 totals 17 residues. This CDR3 reads CASSLVPPFSGSYEQYF. CDR3 DNA: TGTGCCAGCAGCTTGGTACCACCCTTTAGCGGGTCCTACGAGCAGTACTTC.

This sequence joins TRBV15 and TRBJ1-1; 7 nucleotides agree with TRBD1. The CDR3 runs 16 residues. The germline V gene encodes CDR1 LNHNV and CDR2 YYDKDF (reference sequence). V lost 4 bases to trimming and J lost 1 base; unmatched junction nucleotides: 9. CDR3 in DNA: TGTGCCACCAGCACCCAAGGGACAGAGAGGAACACTGAAGCTTTCTTT. Encoded protein: CATSTQGTERNTEAFF.

The rearrangement joins TRBV7-8 to TRBJ1-5; 10 positions agree with TRBD1. The trim removed 5 bases at V and 6 bases at J, leaving 7 bases unmatched. This CDR3 is 15 amino acids long. Germline-derived CDR1 and CDR2 are SGHVS and FQNEAQ. The CDR3 nucleotides are TGTGCCAGCAGCCCAGGGACAGGGGTCGGTCAGCCCCAGCATTTT. Translation: CASSPGTGVGQPQHF.

This chain connects TRBV19 to TRBJ2-1, with TRBD2 as a possible D gene (5 bases). CDR1 is LNHDA, CDR2 SQIVND, per germline (reference sequence). CDR3 length: 17 residues. Trimming cost V 1 base and J 0 bases, with 13 bases left between them. The CDR3, as DNA: TGTGCCAGTAGTATAGGCGGGTCTCGGAGCTCCTACAATGAGCAGTTCTTC. Translating gives CASSIGGSRSSYNEQFF. Full variable domain (rest looked up from reference TRBV19 and TRBJ2-1): DGGITQSPKYLFRKEGQNVTLSCEQNLNHDAMYWYRQDPGQGLRLIYYSQIVNDFQKGDIAEGYSVSREKKESFPLTVTSAQKNPTAFYLCASSIGGSRSSYNEQFFGPGTRLTVL.

The V and J genes are TRBV4-2 and TRBJ2-5, with 9 bases that match TRBD2. CDR1 and CDR2 (germline): LGHNA, YNFKEQ. CDR3 length: 16 residues. V dropped 0 bases and J dropped 4; count of bases not matched to a gene: 6. The CDR3 bases are TGTGCCAGCAGCCAAGAGGGGACTAGCTTCCGAGAGACCCAGTACTTC. It yields the protein CASSQEGTSFRETQYF.

The rearrangement joins TRBV10-3 to TRBJ1-2, with a possible D match to TRBD1 (5 bases). V lost 4 bases and J lost 8, with 11 bases in between. The CDR3 loop spans 12 amino acids. CDR1 ENHRY and CDR2 SYGVKD come from the germline V gene. The CDR3 region is CAISVYRRGYTF. DNA for the CDR3: TGTGCCATCAGTGTATACAGGCGCGGCTACACCTTC.

The gene calls are TRBV10-1 and TRBJ2-1, with 11 nucleotides matching TRBD2. The germline V gene encodes CDR1 WNHNN and CDR2 SYGVQD (reference sequence). The CDR3 runs 15 residues. The J segment lost 7 bases and the V segment lost 4 bases, leaving 6 bases of the junction unmatched. CDR3 residues: CASSAGSGRDNEQFF. CDR3 DNA sequence: TGCGCCAGCAGTGCGGGTAGCGGGAGGGATAATGAGCAGTTCTTC.

This chain links TRBV4-2 with TRBJ2-1, with D maybe TRBD2 (6 bases). In germline, CDR1 is LGHNA, CDR2 YNFKEQ. The CDR3 spans 16 residues. The ends were cut back, 6 bases at V and 3 bases at J, with 18 bases in the middle. In DNA form, the CDR3 reads TGTGCCAGCAGTTCCTCAACTAGCATGAACTACAATGAGCAGTTCTTC. Residues: CASSSSTSMNYNEQFF.

The chain employs TRBV4-3 and TRBJ2-7, with TRBD1 identical over 9 bases. Germline lookup yields CDR1 LGHNA and CDR2 YSLEER. The V segment lost 1 base and the J segment 5 bases; nucleotides outside the gene matches: 6. This CDR3 is built from 15 residues. CDR3 sequence (DNA): TGCGCCAGCAGCCAAGTCGGGGACAGGGTCCACGAGCAGTACTTC. Translating it yields CASSQVGDRVHEQYF.

This chain connects TRBV7-2 to TRBJ2-3; 11 bases match TRBD2. Germline V gives CDR1 SGHTA, CDR2 FQGNSA. This CDR3 region has 16 residues. The ends lost 3 bases at V and 4 bases at J; junction bases unmatched: 6. CDR3 protein: CASSFHGTSGPDTQYF. As DNA, the CDR3 is TGTGCCAGCAGCTTCCACGGGACTAGCGGCCCAGATACGCAGTATTTT.

The gene calls are TRBV4-1 and TRBJ2-7; the match to TRBD1 covers 8 bases. This CDR3 contains 18 residues. With V trimmed by 0 bases and J by 2 bases, 12 bases remained unmatched. In germline, CDR1 is MGHRA, CDR2 YSYEKL. The CDR3 DNA follows: TGCGCCAGCAGCCAAGATAGGGACCCCGGGACAGGTACCTACGAGCAGTACTTC. As protein: CASSQDRDPGTGTYEQYF.